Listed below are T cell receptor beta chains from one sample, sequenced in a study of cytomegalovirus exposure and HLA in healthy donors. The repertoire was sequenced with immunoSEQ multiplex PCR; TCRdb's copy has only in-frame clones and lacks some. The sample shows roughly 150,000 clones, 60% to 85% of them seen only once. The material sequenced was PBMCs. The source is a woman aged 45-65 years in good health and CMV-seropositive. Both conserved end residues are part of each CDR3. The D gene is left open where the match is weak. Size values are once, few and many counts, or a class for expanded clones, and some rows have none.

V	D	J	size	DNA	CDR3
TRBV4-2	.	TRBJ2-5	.	TGTGCCAGCAGCCAAGATCAGGGAGAGACCCAGTACTTC	CASSQDQGETQYF
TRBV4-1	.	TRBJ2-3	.	TGCGCCAGCAGCCTCGGTGGGGCCGCAGATACGCAGTATTTT	CASSLGGAADTQYF
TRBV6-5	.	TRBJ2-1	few	TGTGCCAGCAGTTACTCAGGGGGATCCAATGAGCAGTTCTTC	CASSYSGGSNEQFF
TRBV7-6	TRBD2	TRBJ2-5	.	TGTGCCAGCAGCTTCGCGGGACTAGCTCAAGAGACCCAGTACTTC	CASSFAGLAQETQYF
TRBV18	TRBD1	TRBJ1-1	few	TGTGCCAGCTTGGGTACTGGGTCCGGGACAGGCAAAATTTTCTTT	CASLGTGSGTGKIFF
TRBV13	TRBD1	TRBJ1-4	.	TGTGCCAGCAGCTCGTTACAGGGGCAACTGTTTTTT	CASSSLQGQLFF
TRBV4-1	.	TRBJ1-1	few	TGCGCCAGCAGCTCCAGAATGAACACTGAAGCTTTCTTT	CASSSRMNTEAFF
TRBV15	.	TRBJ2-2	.	TGTGCCACCAGCCCCAGGAGGGAAGGCGGGGAGCTGTTTTTT	CATSPRREGGELFF
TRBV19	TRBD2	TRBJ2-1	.	TGTGCCAGCACAAAGGGGACTAGCGGGGGGCTCTCCTACAATGAGCAGTTCTTC	CASTKGTSGGLSYNEQFF
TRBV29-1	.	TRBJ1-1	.	TGCAGCGTCGTCACGCCCGATAGGAACACTGAAGCTTTCTTT	CSVVTPDRNTEAFF
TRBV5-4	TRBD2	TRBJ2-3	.	TGTGCCAGCAGGCCGACGGGACTAGCGGGGATACCAGATACGCAGTATTTT	CASRPTGLAGIPDTQYF
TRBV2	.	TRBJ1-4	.	TGTGCCAGCAGCGAACAGGGCACAACTAATGAAAAACTGTTTTTT	CASSEQGTTNEKLFF
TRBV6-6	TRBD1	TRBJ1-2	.	TGTGCCAGCAGTGGCTCCGGGACAGGGTCCCGAGGCTACACCTTC	CASSGSGTGSRGYTF
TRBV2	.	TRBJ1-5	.	TGTGCCAGCAGCGCCCCCACGAGGGATCAGCCCCAGCATTTT	CASSAPTRDQPQHF
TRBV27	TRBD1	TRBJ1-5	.	TGTGCCAGCAGTTCCCGCCAGGGGGCATCAAGCAATCAGCCCCAGCATTTT	CASSSRQGASSNQPQHF
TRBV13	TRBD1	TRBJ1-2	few	TGTGCCAGCAGCTCTTGGACAGGGCCCCTAACTGAGGGCTACACCTTC	CASSSWTGPLTEGYTF
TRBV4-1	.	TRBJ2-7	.	TGCGCCAGCAGCCAAGACCCCGGTAGGGGCGAGCAGTACTTC	CASSQDPGRGEQYF
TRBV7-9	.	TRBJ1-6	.	TGTGCCAGCAGCCCCTTGGACAAAGGTCTGGCGAATTCACCCCTCCACTTT	CASSPLDKGLANSPLHF
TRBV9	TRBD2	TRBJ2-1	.	TGTGCCAGCAGTTACCTAGCGGGGGGCTCCTACAATGAGCAGTTCTTC	CASSYLAGGSYNEQFF
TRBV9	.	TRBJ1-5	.	TGTGCCAGCAGCGTAGACATCGGGCAGCCCCAGCATTTT	CASSVDIGQPQHF
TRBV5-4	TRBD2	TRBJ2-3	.	TGTGCCAGCAGCTCCGGACTAGACGGGAGCACAGATACGCAGTATTTT	CASSSGLDGSTDTQYF
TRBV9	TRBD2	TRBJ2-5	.	TGTGCCAGCAGCATCTCTAGCGGGGGGGGCGGCCAGGAGACCCAGTACTTC	CASSISSGGGGQETQYF
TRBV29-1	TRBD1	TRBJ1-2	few	TGCAGCGCCCAAACCGGGACAGGGGGTCGTGGCTACACCTTC	CSAQTGTGGRGYTF
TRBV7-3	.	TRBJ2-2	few	TGTGCCAGCACCCCGTTATTTTTTGACAGGACGAACACCGGGGAGCTGTTTTTT	CASTPLFFDRTNTGELFF
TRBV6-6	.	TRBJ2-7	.	TGTGCCAGCAGAGGGGCGAACTACGAGCAGTACTTC	CASRGANYEQYF
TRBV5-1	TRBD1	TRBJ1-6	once	TGCGCCAGCAGCTTAGGACAGGGTAACTCCCTCCACTTT	CASSLGQGNSLHF
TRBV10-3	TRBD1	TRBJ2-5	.	TGTGCCATCGGCGAACCCCAGGGGGCACCGGGGGCCCAGTACTTC	CAIGEPQGAPGAQYF
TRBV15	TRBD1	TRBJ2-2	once	TGTGCCACCAGCAGGGACAGGGGCAACACCGGGGAGCTGTTTTTT	CATSRDRGNTGELFF